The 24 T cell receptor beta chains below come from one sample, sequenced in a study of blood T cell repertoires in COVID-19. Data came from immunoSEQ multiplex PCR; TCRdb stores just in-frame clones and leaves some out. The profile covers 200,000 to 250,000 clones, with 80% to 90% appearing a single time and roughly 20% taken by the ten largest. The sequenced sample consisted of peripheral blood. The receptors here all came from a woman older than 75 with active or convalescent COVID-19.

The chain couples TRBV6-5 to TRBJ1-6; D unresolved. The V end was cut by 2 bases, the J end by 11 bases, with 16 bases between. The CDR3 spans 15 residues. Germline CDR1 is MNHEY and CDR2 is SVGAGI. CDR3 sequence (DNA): TGTGCCAGCAGTTACGAGCGGGGAAGTTGGCCACCCCTCCACTTT. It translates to CASSYERGSWPPLHF.

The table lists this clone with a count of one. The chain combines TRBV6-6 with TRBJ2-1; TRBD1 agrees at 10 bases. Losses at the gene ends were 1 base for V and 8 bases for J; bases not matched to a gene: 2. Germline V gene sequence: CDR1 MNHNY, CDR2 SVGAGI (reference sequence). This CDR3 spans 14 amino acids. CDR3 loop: CASSYWDRGDEQFF. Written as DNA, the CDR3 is TGTGCCAGCAGTTACTGGGACAGGGGCGATGAGCAGTTCTTC.

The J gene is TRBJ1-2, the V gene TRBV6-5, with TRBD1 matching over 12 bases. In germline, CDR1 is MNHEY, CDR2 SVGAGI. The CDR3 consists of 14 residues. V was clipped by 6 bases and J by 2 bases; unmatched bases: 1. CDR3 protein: CASRGTGGNYGYTF. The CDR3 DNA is TGTGCCAGCAGGGGGACAGGGGGCAACTATGGCTACACCTTC.

CDR3 amino acids: CASRRGTSGSSTDTQYF. CDR3 nucleotide sequence: TGTGCCAGCAGGAGGGGGACTAGCGGGAGTAGCACAGATACGCAGTATTTT. The rearrangement joins TRBV2 to TRBJ2-3; 14 bases map to TRBD2. Germline V CDR1 and CDR2: SNHLY, FYNNEI. The CDR3 is 17 residues long. After removal of 6 bases from V and 0 bases from J, the junction contained 5 bases not matched to a gene.

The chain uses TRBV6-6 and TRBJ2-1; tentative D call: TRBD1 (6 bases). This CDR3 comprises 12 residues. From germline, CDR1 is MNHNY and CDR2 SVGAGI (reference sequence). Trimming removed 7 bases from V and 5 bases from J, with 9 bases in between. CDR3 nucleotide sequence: TGTGCCAGCACCCGGACAGACAATGAGCAGTTCTTC. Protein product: CASTRTDNEQFF.

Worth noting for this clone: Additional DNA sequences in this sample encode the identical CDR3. The CDR3 reads CASSSQGANTEAFF. The CDR3 region has the DNA TGCGCCAGCAGCTCCCAGGGTGCGAACACTGAAGCTTTCTTT. This rearrangement joins TRBV5-1 to TRBJ1-1; maybe TRBD1 (5 bases). V was clipped by 3 bases and J by 1 base, with 10 bases between them. Germline V gives CDR1 SGHRS, CDR2 YFSETQ. The CDR3 extends over 14 amino acids.

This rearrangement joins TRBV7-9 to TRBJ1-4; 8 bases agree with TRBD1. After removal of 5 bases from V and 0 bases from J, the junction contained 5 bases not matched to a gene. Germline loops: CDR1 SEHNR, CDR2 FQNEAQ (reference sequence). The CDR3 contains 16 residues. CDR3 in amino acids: CASSLTGAATNEKLFF. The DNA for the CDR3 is TGTGCCAGCAGCCTGACAGGGGCCGCAACTAATGAAAAACTGTTTTTT.

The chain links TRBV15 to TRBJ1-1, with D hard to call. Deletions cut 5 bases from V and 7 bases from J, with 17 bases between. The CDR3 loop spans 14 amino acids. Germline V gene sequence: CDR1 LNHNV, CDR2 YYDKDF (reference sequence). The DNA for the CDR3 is TGTGCCACCAGCCTTCTCGGAGGGAGAGGTGAAGCTTTCTTT. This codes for CATSLLGGRGEAFF. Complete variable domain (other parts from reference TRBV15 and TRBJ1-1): DAMVIQNPRYQVTQFGKPVTLSCSQTLNHNVMYWYQQKSSQAPKLLFHYYDKDFNNEADTPDNFQSRRPNTSFCFLDIRSPGLGDTAMYLCATSLLGGRGEAFFGQGTRLTVV.

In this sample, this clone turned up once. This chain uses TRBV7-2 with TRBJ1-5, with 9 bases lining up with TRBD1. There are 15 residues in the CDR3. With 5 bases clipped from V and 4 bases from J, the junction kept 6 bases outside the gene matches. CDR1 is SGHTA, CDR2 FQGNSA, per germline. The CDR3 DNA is TGTGCCAGCAGCATGGACAGGGGAGGGAATCAGCCCCAGCATTTT. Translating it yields CASSMDRGGNQPQHF.

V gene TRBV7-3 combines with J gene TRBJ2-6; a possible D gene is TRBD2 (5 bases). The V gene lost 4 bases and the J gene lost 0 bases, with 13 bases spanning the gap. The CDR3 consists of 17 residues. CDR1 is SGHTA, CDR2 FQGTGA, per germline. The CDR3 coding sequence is TGTGCCAGCAGCTCGAGGAGGCTTAGCTCTGGGGCCAACGTCCTGACTTTC. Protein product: CASSSRRLSSGANVLTF.

Here the CDR3 DNA reads TGTGCCACAACACTACAGGGAATGAACACTGAAGCTTTCTTT. Its translation: CATTLQGMNTEAFF. The chain couples TRBV10-3 to TRBJ1-1; D possibly corresponds to TRBD1 (6 bases). Germline CDR1 is ENHRY and CDR2 is SYGVKD. The CDR3 covers 14 residues. The V gene lost 10 bases and the J gene lost 0 bases, with 15 bases spanning the gap.

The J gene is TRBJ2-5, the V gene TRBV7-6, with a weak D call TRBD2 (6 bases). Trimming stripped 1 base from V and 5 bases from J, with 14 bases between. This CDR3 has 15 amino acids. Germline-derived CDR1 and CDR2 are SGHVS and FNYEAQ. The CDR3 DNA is TGTGCCAGCAGCTTAGAACCGGGACTCACGGAGACCCAGTACTTC. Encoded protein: CASSLEPGLTETQYF.

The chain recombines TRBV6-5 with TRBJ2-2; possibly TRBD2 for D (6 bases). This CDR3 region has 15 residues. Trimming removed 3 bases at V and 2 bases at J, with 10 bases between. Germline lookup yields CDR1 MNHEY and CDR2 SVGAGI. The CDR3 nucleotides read TGTGCCAGCAGTTATGGCGGGGTCAACACCGGGGAGCTGTTTTTT. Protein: CASSYGGVNTGELFF.

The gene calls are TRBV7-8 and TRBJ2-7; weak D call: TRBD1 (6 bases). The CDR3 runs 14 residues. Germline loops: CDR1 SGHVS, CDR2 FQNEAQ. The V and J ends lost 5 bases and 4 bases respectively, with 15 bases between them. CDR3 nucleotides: TGTGCCAGCAGCCAGGGGCCCACTGCTTACGAGCAGTACTTC. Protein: CASSQGPTAYEQYF. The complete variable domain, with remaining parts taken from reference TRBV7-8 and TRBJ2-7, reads GAGVSQSPRYKVAKRGQDVALRCDPISGHVSLFWYQQALGQGPEFLTYFQNEAQLDKSGLPSDRFFAERPEGSVSTLKIQRTQQEDSAVYLCASSQGPTAYEQYFGPGTRLTVT.

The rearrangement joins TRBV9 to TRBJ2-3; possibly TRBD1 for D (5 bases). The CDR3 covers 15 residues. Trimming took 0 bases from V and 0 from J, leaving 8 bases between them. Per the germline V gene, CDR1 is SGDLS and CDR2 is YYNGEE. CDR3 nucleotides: TGTGCCAGCAGCGTAGTGACAGCGAGCACAGATACGCAGTATTTT. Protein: CASSVVTASTDTQYF.

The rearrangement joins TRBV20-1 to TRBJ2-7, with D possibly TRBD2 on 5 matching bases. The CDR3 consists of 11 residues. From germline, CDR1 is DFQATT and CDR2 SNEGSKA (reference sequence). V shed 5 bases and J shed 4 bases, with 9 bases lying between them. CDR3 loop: CSAWTAYEQYF. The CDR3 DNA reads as TGCAGTGCTTGGACTGCTTACGAGCAGTACTTC.

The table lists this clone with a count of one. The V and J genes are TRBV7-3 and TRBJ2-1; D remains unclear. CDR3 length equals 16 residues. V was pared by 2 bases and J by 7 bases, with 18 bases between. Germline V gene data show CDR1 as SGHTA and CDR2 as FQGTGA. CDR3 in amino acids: CASSLFNSDNSNEQFF. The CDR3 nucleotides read TGTGCCAGCAGCTTATTTAATTCCGACAACAGTAATGAGCAGTTCTTC.

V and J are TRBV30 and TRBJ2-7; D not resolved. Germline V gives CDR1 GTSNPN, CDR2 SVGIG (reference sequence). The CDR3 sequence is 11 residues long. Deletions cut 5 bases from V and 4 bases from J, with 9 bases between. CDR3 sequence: CAWGSVYEQYF. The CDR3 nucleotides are TGTGCCTGGGGCTCCGTGTACGAGCAGTACTTC.

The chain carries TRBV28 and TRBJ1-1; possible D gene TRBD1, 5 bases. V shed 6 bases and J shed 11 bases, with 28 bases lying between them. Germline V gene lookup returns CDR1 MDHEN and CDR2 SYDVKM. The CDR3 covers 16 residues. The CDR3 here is CASRPPIRTLGEGAFF. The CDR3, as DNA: TGTGCCAGCAGACCCCCGATCCGGACACTTGGCGAAGGGGCTTTCTTT.

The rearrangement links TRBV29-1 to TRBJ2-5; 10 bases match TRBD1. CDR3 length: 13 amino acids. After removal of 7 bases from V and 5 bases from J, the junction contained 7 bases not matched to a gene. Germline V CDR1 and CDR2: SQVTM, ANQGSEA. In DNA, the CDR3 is TGCAGCGCTCCGGGACAGGGGTACGAGACCCAGTACTTC. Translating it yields CSAPGQGYETQYF.

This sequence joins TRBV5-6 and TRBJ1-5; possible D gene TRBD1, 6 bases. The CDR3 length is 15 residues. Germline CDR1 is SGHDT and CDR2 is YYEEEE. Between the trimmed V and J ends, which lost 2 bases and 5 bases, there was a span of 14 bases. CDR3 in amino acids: CASSLQGASYQPQHF. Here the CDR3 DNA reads TGTGCCAGCAGCTTACAGGGAGCGTCGTATCAGCCCCAGCATTTT.

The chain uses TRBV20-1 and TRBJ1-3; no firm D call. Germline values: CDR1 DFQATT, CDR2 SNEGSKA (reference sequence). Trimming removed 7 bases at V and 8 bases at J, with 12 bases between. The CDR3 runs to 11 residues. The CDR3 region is CSVLLRDTIYF. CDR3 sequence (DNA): TGCAGTGTCCTTCTGAGGGACACCATATATTTT.

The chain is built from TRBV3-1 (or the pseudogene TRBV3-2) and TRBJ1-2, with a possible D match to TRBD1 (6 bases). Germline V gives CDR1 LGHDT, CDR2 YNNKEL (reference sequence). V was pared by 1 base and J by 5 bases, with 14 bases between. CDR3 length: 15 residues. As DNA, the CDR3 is TGTGCCAGCAGCCAAGGTACAGGGAACCCTTATGGCTACACCTTC. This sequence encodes CASSQGTGNPYGYTF.

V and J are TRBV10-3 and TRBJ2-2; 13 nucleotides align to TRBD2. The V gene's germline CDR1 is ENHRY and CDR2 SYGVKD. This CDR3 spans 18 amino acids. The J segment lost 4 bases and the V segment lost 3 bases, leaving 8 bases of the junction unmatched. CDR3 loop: CAISETSGGAIGTGELFF. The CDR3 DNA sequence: TGTGCCATCAGTGAAACTAGCGGGGGGGCGATTGGCACCGGGGAGCTGTTTTTT.